The T cell receptor (beta chain) under discussion was sequenced for a study of a mutant IDH1 vaccine in newly diagnosed glioma. Across the whole study: Patients' prior therapy spanned radiotherapy, temozolomide, or both; most underwent both.

This clone occurred a few times. Indicated time point: baseline, week 1 (first vaccination visit). Noted treatment: pre-vaccination baseline after standard-of-care therapy. Here immunoSEQ multiplex PCR was the method, and the copy in TCRdb shows in-frame clones only, minus some. The sample holds 75,000 to 100,000 clones, about four fifths seen once. The material was PBMCs, obtained from a glioma patient treated with radiotherapy, temozolomide or both. The sequence was collected from a man aged 40-49 years with glioma. Some clones in this sample may be carry-over from other donors' samples.

For the CDR3, the DNA is TGCACCAGCAGCCAAGAGTTCACAGGGAGCAACTATGGCTACACCTTC. Its translation: CTSSQEFTGSNYGYTF. V is TRBV1 and J is TRBJ1-2; the table calls TRBD1, which could not be checked here. TRBV1 is a pseudogene. This CDR3 is 16 amino acids long.